Listed below are T cell receptor beta chains from one sample, sequenced in a study of T-cell reconstitution after alpha-beta-depleted transplantation in children. Via MiXCR, TCRdb re-called the PCR reads, giving one row per CDR3 protein. The sample has around 450,000 distinct CDR3 sequences, over 9.5% seen once. This sample comprised PBMCs, obtained before TCRalphabeta/CD19-depleted stem cell transplant. The receptors here all came from a child between 2 and 9 years old with inherited bone marrow failure, due to receive a stem cell transplant. Both conserved end residues are part of each CDR3. The D gene is left open where the match is weak. Clone size is given for some rows only: seen once, a few or many times, or a class if the clone is expanded.

size,V,J,D,DNA,CDR3
.,TRBV19,TRBJ1-2,.,TGTGCCAGTTCGGCAGGGCGATCGGTAAGCGGCTACACCTTC,CASSAGRSVSGYTF
many,TRBV13,TRBJ2-1,TRBD2,TGTGCCAGCAGCTTTGCGACTAGCGGGAGGACCATGGCAGTGGGGGAGCAGTTCTTC,CASSFATSGRTMAVGEQFF
many,TRBV11-3,TRBJ2-3,.,TGTGCCAGCAGCTTGCAGTATTCGGGCACAGATACGCAGTATTTT,CASSLQYSGTDTQYF
few,TRBV7-2,TRBJ2-7,.,TGTGCCAGCAGCTTAGGTTTGTTTACCTCGGGGTACGAGCAGTACTTC,CASSLGLFTSGYEQYF
few,TRBV7-9,TRBJ2-7,TRBD1,TGTGCCAGCAGCTTAGGTGGGACAGGACTCTACGAGCAGTACTTC,CASSLGGTGLYEQYF
many,TRBV5-1,TRBJ2-3,.,TGCGCCAGCAGCTGGATAGATACGCAGTATTTT,CASSWIDTQYF
many,TRBV3-1,TRBJ2-1,TRBD2,TGTGCCAGCAGCCCAGTGGGCGGGAGGTTCTACAATGAGCAGTTCTTC,CASSPVGGRFYNEQFF
few,TRBV4-3,TRBJ2-5,TRBD1,TGCGCCAGCAGCCAGTCCCGGGACAGGGGCGGGGGGACCCAGTACTTC,CASSQSRDRGGGTQYF
many,TRBV6-2/TRBV6-3,TRBJ2-7,TRBD2,TGTGCCAGCAGTTACAACGTAGCGGGAGCCCCCTACGAGCAGTACTTC,CASSYNVAGAPYEQYF
many,TRBV6-2/TRBV6-3,TRBJ1-2,TRBD1,TGTGCCAGCAGCTATCCGGGACAGAGTTCCTATGGCTACACCTTC,CASSYPGQSSYGYTF
many,TRBV11-2,TRBJ2-3,.,TGTGCCAGCAGCTTACAAACAGGGCAGAGTACGCAGTATTTT,CASSLQTGQSTQYF
.,TRBV5-6,TRBJ1-3,.,TGTGCCATCAGCTCCACAACACGAAGCTCTGGAAACACCATATATTTT,CAISSTTRSSGNTIYF
many,TRBV12-3/TRBV12-4,TRBJ2-1,.,TGTGCCAGCAGTTGGGGTCTAGCCAATGAGCAGTTCTTC,CASSWGLANEQFF
.,TRBV7-9,TRBJ2-7,TRBD2,TGTGCCAGCAGCTTAAGGCGGGAGGCCTCCTACGAGCAGTACTTC,CASSLRREASYEQYF
many,TRBV28,TRBJ2-1,TRBD2,TGTGCCAGCAGTCTTGGCGGGAGTGTCAATGAGCAGTTCTTC,CASSLGGSVNEQFF
many,TRBV21-1,TRBJ2-4,.,TGTGCCAGCAGCAAAACAGGGCCCAAAAACATTCAGTACTTC,CASSKTGPKNIQYF
many,TRBV11-2,TRBJ2-3,.,TGTGCCAGCAGCTTATCCAGCGGATCTAGCACAGATACGCAGTATTTT,CASSLSSGSSTDTQYF
many,TRBV6-1,TRBJ1-1,.,TGTGCCAGCAGCGTCTACGGTGGGAGCACTGAAGCTTTCTTT,CASSVYGGSTEAFF
many,TRBV7-2,TRBJ1-1,.,TGTGCCAGCAGCCAAAGGGACTCCCCGGGGACTGAAGCTTTCTTT,CASSQRDSPGTEAFF
many,TRBV5-1,TRBJ2-2,.,TGCGCCAGCAGCTTGGGGGGCAGGACCCCTACCGGGGAGCTGTTTTTT,CASSLGGRTPTGELFF
many,TRBV6-5,TRBJ1-2,.,TGTGCCAGCAGTTACTCCTGGAGGGGTTCGGATGGCTACACCTTC,CASSYSWRGSDGYTF
few,TRBV7-8,TRBJ2-7,.,TGTGCCAGCAGCTTAGCACGGGCAGGGTATCAGTACGAGCAGTACTTC,CASSLARAGYQYEQYF
many,TRBV12-3/TRBV12-4,TRBJ2-2,.,TGTGCCAGCCTTTACATCACCGGGGAGCTGTTTTTT,CASLYITGELFF
many,TRBV5-1,TRBJ2-1,.,TGCGCCAGCAGCCGTCTTATTTCCTACAATGAGCAGTTCTTC,CASSRLISYNEQFF
few,TRBV19,TRBJ2-5,TRBD2,TGTGCCAGGCCACCGTTTCCAGGGAGGGAGCAAGAGACCCAGTACTTC,CARPPFPGREQETQYF
.,TRBV4-2,TRBJ2-1,TRBD2,TGTGCCAGCAGCCAAGACCATGCCGGGACTAGCGGGTACAATGAGCAGTTCTTC,CASSQDHAGTSGYNEQFF
many,TRBV7-7,TRBJ2-2,TRBD1,TGTGCTAGCAGCCCCTTCGGACAGGGAGGGAACACCGGGGAGCTGTTTTTT,CASSPFGQGGNTGELFF
many,TRBV29-1,TRBJ2-3,.,TGCAGCGTTGACGTGGTCGAGAGACCCACAGATACGCAGTATTTT,CSVDVVERPTDTQYF
many,TRBV6-5,TRBJ1-2,.,TGTGCCAGCAGCCCCGGGCCAAAGGGTAGCTACACCTTC,CASSPGPKGSYTF
many,TRBV7-9,TRBJ2-7,TRBD1,TGTGCCAGCAGCCCCCCCTTCACAGGGGAGCACGAGCAGTACTTC,CASSPPFTGEHEQYF
many,TRBV3-1,TRBJ2-1,TRBD2,TGTGCCAGCAGCGCGGGACTAGCGGCTTACAATGAGCAGTTCTTC,CASSAGLAAYNEQFF
few,TRBV12-3/TRBV12-4,TRBJ2-1,TRBD2,TGTGCCAGCAGTTTAGATCCGGGAGGCCCCTACAATGAGCAGTTCTTC,CASSLDPGGPYNEQFF
few,TRBV6-1,TRBJ2-1,TRBD2,TGTGCCACCGGGACTAGCGCTTACAATGAGCAGTTCTTC,CATGTSAYNEQFF
many,TRBV7-9,TRBJ2-7,.,TGTGCCAGCAGCCCCCCCGGGGAACACGAGCAGTACTTC,CASSPPGEHEQYF
many,TRBV12-3/TRBV12-4,TRBJ2-1,TRBD2,TGTGCCAGCAGTACCCGACTAGCGGACAACAATGAGCAGTTCTTC,CASSTRLADNNEQFF
many,TRBV12-3/TRBV12-4,TRBJ2-1,.,TGTGCCAGCAGTTTATTCCCTCCTTGGGGCAATGAGCAGTTCTTC,CASSLFPPWGNEQFF
few,TRBV29-1,TRBJ2-1,TRBD1,TGCAGCGGCCGACAGCGGACAGGGTACAATGAGCAGTTCTTC,CSGRQRTGYNEQFF
.,TRBV20-1,TRBJ1-1,.,TGCAGTGCTGGCAACCGGGGGAAGACTGAAGCTTTCTTT,CSAGNRGKTEAFF
many,TRBV28,TRBJ2-3,.,TGTGCCAGCAGTTTCGAGCCGGCTACTAGCACAGATACGCAGTATTTT,CASSFEPATSTDTQYF
many,TRBV18,TRBJ2-6,.,TGTGCCAGCTCACCGTCAAGATACTCAAGCTCTGGGGCCAACGTCCTGACTTTC,CASSPSRYSSSGANVLTF
.,TRBV4-1,TRBJ2-1,TRBD1,TGCGCCAGCAGCCACCCTCGGACAGGGGGATTGTACAATGAGCAGTTCTTC,CASSHPRTGGLYNEQFF
many,TRBV9,TRBJ1-4,.,TGTGCCAGCAGCGTAGATGGAGGGGATGAAAAACTGTTTTTT,CASSVDGGDEKLFF
.,TRBV30,TRBJ2-2,TRBD2,TGTGCCGCCTCCCCTCTGGCGGGAGTAGACACCGGGGAGCTGTTTTTT,CAASPLAGVDTGELFF
many,TRBV28,TRBJ2-4,TRBD1,TGTGCCAGCAGTGCAAACAGGGGGGAAAACATTCAGTACTTC,CASSANRGENIQYF
many,TRBV29-1,TRBJ1-4,.,TGCAGCGCCGCGAGGGGCTCAACTAATGAAAAACTGTTTTTT,CSAARGSTNEKLFF
.,TRBV4-3,TRBJ2-5,.,TGCGCCAGCAGCCAAGAAAAGGGTCGGGAGTGGGAGACCCAGTACTTC,CASSQEKGREWETQYF
many,TRBV29-1,TRBJ2-1,TRBD2,TGCAGCGTTGTCCCCAGCGGGAGTTTCTACAATGAGCAGTTCTTC,CSVVPSGSFYNEQFF
.,TRBV7-2,TRBJ2-7,TRBD2,TGTGCCAGCAGCAAAGAACCAGCGGGAGGCTACGAGCAGTACTTC,CASSKEPAGGYEQYF
.,TRBV20-1,TRBJ2-1,.,TGCAGTGCTAGTGGGGTTTGGGGGGGCCCACAAGGGTTTGGTGAGCAGTTCTTC,CSASGVWGGPQGFGEQFF
many,TRBV5-6,TRBJ1-4,.,TGTGCCAGCAGCTCTGTGGAATTTGCAACTAATGAAAAACTGTTTTTT,CASSSVEFATNEKLFF
many,TRBV20-1,TRBJ2-1,.,TGCAGTGCTAGAGAAGCGAACCCGGATAAGCAGTTCTTC,CSAREANPDKQFF
.,TRBV5-1,TRBJ2-7,.,TGCGCCAGCACCTTGGGGGGCAGGGGCGATGAGCAGTACTTC,CASTLGGRGDEQYF